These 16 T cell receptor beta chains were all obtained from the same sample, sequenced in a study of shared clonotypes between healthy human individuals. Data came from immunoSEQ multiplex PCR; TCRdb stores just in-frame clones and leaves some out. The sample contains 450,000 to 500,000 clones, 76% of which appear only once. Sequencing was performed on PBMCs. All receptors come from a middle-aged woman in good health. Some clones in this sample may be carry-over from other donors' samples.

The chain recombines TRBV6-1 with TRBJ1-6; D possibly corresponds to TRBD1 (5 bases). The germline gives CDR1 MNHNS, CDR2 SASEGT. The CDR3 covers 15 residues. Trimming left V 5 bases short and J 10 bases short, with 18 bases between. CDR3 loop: CASSNTGTIGSPLHF. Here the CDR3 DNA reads TGTGCCAGCAGTAATACTGGGACGATTGGATCACCCCTCCACTTT.

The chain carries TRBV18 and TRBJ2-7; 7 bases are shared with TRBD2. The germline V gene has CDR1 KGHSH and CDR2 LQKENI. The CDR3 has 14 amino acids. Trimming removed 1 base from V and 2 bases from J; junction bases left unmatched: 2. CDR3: CASSPRGGAYEQYF. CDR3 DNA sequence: TGTGCCAGCTCACCACGCGGGGGAGCCTACGAGCAGTACTTC.

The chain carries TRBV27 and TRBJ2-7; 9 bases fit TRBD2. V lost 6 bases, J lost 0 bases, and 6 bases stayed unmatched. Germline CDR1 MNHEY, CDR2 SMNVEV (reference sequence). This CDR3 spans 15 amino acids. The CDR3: CASRRAGGISYEQYF. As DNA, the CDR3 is TGTGCCAGCAGACGGGCGGGGGGGATCTCCTACGAGCAGTACTTC.

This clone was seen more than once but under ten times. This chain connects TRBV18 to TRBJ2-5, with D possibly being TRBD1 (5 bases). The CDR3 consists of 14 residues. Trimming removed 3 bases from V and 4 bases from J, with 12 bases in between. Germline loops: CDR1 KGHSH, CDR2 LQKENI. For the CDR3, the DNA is TGTGCCAGCTCACCTCGTCCAGGGTCAGAGACCCAGTACTTC. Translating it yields CASSPRPGSETQYF. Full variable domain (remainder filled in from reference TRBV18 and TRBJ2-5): NAGVMQNPRHLVRRRGQEARLRCSPMKGHSHVYWYRQLPEEGLKFMVYLQKENIIDESGMPKERFSAEFPKEGPSILRIQQVVRGDSAAYFCASSPRPGSETQYFGPGTRLLVL.

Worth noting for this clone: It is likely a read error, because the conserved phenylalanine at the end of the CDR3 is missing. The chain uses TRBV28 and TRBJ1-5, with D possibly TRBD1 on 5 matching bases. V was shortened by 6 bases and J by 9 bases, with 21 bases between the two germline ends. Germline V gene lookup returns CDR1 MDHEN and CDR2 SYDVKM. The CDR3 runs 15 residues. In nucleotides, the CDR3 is TGTGCCAGCAGACAGGACACGGAACTCCTAGGGCCCCAGCATTCT. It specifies CASRQDTELLGPQHS.

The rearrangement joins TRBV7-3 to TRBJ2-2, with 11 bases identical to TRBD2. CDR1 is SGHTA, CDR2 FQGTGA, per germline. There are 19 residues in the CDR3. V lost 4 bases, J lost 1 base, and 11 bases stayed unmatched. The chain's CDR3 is CASSSIGLAGTWNTGELFF. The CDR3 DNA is TGTGCCAGCAGCTCCATTGGACTAGCGGGCACATGGAACACCGGGGAGCTGTTTTTT.

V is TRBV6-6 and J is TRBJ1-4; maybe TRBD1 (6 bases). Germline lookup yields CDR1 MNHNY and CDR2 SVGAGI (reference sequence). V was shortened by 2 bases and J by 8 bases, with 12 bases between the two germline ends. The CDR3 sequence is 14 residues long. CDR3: CASSYQGLGEKLFF. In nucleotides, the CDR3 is TGTGCCAGCAGTTACCAGGGGCTGGGAGAAAAACTGTTTTTT.

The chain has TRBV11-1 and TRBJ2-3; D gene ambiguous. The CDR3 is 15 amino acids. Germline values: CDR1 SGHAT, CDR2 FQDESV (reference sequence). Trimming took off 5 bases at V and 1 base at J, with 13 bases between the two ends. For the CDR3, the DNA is TGTGCCAGCAGCGCCGGCCATGACGGCACAGATACGCAGTATTTT. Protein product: CASSAGHDGTDTQYF.

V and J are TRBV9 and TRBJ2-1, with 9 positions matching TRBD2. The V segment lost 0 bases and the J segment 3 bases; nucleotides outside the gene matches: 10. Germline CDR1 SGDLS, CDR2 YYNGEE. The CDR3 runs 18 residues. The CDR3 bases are TGTGCCAGCAGCGTAGGGCTTAGCGGGAGCCCTTACTACAATGAGCAGTTCTTC. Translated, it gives CASSVGLSGSPYYNEQFF.

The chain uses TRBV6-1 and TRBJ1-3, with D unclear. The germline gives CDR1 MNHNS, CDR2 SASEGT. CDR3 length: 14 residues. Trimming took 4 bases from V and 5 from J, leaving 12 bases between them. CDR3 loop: CASSADTYRNTIYF. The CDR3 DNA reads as TGTGCCAGCAGTGCCGACACCTATAGAAACACCATATATTTT.

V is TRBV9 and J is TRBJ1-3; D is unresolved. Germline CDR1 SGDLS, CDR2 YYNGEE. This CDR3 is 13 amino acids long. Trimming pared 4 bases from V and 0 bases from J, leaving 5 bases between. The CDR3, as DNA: TGTGCCAGCAGCCTCGACTCTGGAAACACCATATATTTT. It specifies CASSLDSGNTIYF.

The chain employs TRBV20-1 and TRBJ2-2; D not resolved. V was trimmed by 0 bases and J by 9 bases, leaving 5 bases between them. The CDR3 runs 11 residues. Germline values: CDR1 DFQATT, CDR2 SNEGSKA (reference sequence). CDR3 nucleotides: TGCAGTGCTAGAGATGGATGGGAGCTGTTTTTT. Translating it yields CSARDGWELFF.

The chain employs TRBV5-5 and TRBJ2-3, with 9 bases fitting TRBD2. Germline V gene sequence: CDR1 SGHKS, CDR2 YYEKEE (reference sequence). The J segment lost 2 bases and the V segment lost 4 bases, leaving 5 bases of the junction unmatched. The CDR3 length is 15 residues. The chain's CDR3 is CASSILAGHTDTQYF. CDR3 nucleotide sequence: TGTGCCAGCAGCATACTAGCGGGCCACACAGATACGCAGTATTTT.

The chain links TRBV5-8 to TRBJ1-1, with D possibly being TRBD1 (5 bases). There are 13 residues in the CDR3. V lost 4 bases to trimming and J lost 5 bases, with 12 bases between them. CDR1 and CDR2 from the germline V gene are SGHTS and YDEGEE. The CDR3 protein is CASSPDSWTEAFF. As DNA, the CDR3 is TGTGCCAGCAGCCCTGACAGTTGGACTGAAGCTTTCTTT.

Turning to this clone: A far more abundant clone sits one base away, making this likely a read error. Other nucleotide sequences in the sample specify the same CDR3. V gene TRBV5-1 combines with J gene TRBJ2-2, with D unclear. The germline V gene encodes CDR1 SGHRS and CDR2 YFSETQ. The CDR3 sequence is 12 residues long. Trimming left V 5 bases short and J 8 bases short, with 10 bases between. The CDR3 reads CASRVNGGELFF. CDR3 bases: TGCGCCAGCAGGGTGAATGGTGGGGAGCTGTTTTTT.

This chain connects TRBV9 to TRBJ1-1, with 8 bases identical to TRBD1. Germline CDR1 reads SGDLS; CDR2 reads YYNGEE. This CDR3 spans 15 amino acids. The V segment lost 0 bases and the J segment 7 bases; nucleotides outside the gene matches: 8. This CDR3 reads CASSVAPTGELEAFF. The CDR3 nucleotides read TGTGCCAGCAGCGTAGCTCCGACAGGGGAGCTTGAAGCTTTCTTT.